Listed below are T cell receptor beta chains from one sample, sequenced in a study of Graves' ophthalmopathy and Graves' hyperthyroidism. Via MiXCR, TCRdb re-called the multiplex PCR reads, giving one row per CDR3 protein. The sample contains more than 300,000 distinct CDR3 sequences, roughly 15% of which appear only once. Sequenced input: peripheral blood. The receptors stem from a woman aged 18 to 35 with stable Graves' hyperthyroidism. The CDR3 runs from the conserved cysteine through the conserved F or W. The D gene is left open where the match is weak. Only some rows state a clone size, as once, few, many or a class for expanded clones.

V gene	J gene	CDR3 length	D gene	clone size	CDR3 DNA	CDR3 protein
TRBV3-1	TRBJ2-7	16	TRBD1	few	TGTGCCAGCAGCCAAGATTGGACAGGGAGTATCTACGAGCAGTACTTC	CASSQDWTGSIYEQYF
TRBV19	TRBJ2-7	15	.	many	TGTGCCAGTAGTATCTGGGGCGCGTCCTCCTACGAGCAGTACTTC	CASSIWGASSYEQYF
TRBV5-1	TRBJ2-5	15	TRBD2	.	TGCGCCAGCACCACTAGCGGGGGGGCCGGGGAGACCCAGTACTTC	CASTTSGGAGETQYF
TRBV6-2/TRBV6-3	TRBJ2-6	16	.	many	TGTGCCAGCAGTCCGTATAGGTCTTCTGGGGCCAACGTCCTGACTTTC	CASSPYRSSGANVLTF
TRBV7-9	TRBJ2-5	14	.	many	TGTGCCAGCAGCCCTCCAGGAGGGGAAGAGACCCAGTACTTC	CASSPPGGEETQYF
TRBV14	TRBJ1-1	13	.	many	TGTGCCAGCAGTCCGACAGGAAGGGCTGAAGCTTTCTTT	CASSPTGRAEAFF
TRBV5-1	TRBJ2-2	15	.	few	TGCGCCAGCAGCTTTCGGCAGGGAAACACCGGGGAGCTGTTTTTT	CASSFRQGNTGELFF
TRBV27	TRBJ1-1	13	.	many	TGTGCCAGCAGTTTCTACCTAAACACTGAAGCTTTCTTT	CASSFYLNTEAFF
TRBV13	TRBJ2-7	12	.	few	TGTGCCAGCAGGTACGGGCTCGGCGAGCAGTACTTC	CASRYGLGEQYF
TRBV19	TRBJ1-1	15	.	many	TGTGCCAGTAGTACTACAGGGTTGAGACTTAAGGAAGCTTTCTTT	CASSTTGLRLKEAFF
TRBV12-3/TRBV12-4	TRBJ2-5	11	.	many	TGTGCCAGCAGTTTAGCAGAGACCCAGTACTTC	CASSLAETQYF
TRBV11-1	TRBJ1-1	14	.	many	TGTGCCAGCAGCTTACTGATTGCGGACACTGAAGCTTTCTTT	CASSLLIADTEAFF
TRBV10-3	TRBJ1-1	14	.	many	TGTGCCATCAGTGAGCTCGGTAGGGGCACTGAAGCTTTCTTT	CAISELGRGTEAFF
TRBV12-3/TRBV12-4	TRBJ2-7	15	TRBD1	many	TGTGCCAGCAGCCCAGGACAGGGTAGGACCTACGAGCAGTACTTC	CASSPGQGRTYEQYF
TRBV24-1	TRBJ1-5	12	.	few	TGTGCCACCAGTGATGGTCAACAGCCCCAGCATTTT	CATSDGQQPQHF
TRBV12-5	TRBJ1-6	14	.	few	TGTGCTAGTGGTTCGAGCTCCTATAATTCACCCCTCCACTTT	CASGSSSYNSPLHF
TRBV18	TRBJ1-1	16	TRBD1	few	TGTGCCAGCTCACGGGACAGGGGGCAAGTGAACACTGAAGCTTTCTTT	CASSRDRGQVNTEAFF
TRBV10-3	TRBJ1-2	15	TRBD1	many	TGTGCCATCAGTGAGTCGAGGGACAGGGTTCTTGGCTACACCTTC	CAISESRDRVLGYTF
TRBV18	TRBJ2-5	15	TRBD2	few	TGTGCCAGCTCACCACTAGCGGGGACACAAGAGACCCAGTACTTC	CASSPLAGTQETQYF
TRBV27	TRBJ1-1	16	TRBD1	many	TGTGCCAGCAGCCGGGAGACAGGGTATGGAGTCACTGAAGCTTTCTTT	CASSRETGYGVTEAFF
TRBV19	TRBJ1-1	15	.	.	TGTGCCAGTAGTACCCAAGACAGTCAGCACACTGAAGCTTTCTTT	CASSTQDSQHTEAFF
TRBV6-4	TRBJ1-6	14	TRBD1	many	TGTGCCAGCAGTGAGGGACAGGGTAATTCACCCCTCCACTTT	CASSEGQGNSPLHF
TRBV12-3/TRBV12-4	TRBJ1-6	15	.	.	TGTGCCAGCAGCCTCGGGCCTACCTATAATTCACCCCTCCACTTT	CASSLGPTYNSPLHF
TRBV5-5	TRBJ1-1	14	.	few	TGTGCCAGCAGCTTTAGGACAGAACCCACCGAAGCTTTCTTT	CASSFRTEPTEAFF
TRBV2	TRBJ1-1	13	TRBD1	many	TGTGCCAGCGGGACAGGGCAGGACACTGAAGCTTTCTTT	CASGTGQDTEAFF
TRBV19	TRBJ2-7	14	.	few	TGTGCCACTGCGCGACAGGATGGGGCCTACGGGCAGTACTTC	CATARQDGAYGQYF
TRBV6-5	TRBJ1-3	14	.	many	TGTGCCAGCAGTTTGGACAACTCTGGAAACACCATATATTTT	CASSLDNSGNTIYF
TRBV5-1	TRBJ2-7	13	.	many	TGCGCCAGCAGCTTACCCAGGGTCTACGAGCAGTACTTC	CASSLPRVYEQYF
TRBV11-3	TRBJ1-1	14	.	many	TGTGCCAGCACCTGGGGCCCCATGAACACTGAAGCTTTCTTT	CASTWGPMNTEAFF
TRBV10-3	TRBJ2-7	16	TRBD2	.	TGTGCCATCAGTACCGGGACTAGCGGGGGCTCCTACGAGCAGTACTTC	CAISTGTSGGSYEQYF
TRBV12-5	TRBJ1-5	17	TRBD1	many	TGTGCTAGTGGTTTGGACAGGGGGCGAGAAGGCAATCAGCCCCAGCATTTT	CASGLDRGREGNQPQHF
TRBV28	TRBJ1-2	14	.	many	TGTGCCAGCAGGGCCGCCGGGCCTGGAGTCGGCTACACCTTC	CASRAAGPGVGYTF
TRBV29-1	TRBJ1-1	11	.	.	TGCAGCGTCGCCAAAGACACTGAAGCTTTCTTT	CSVAKDTEAFF
TRBV6-2/TRBV6-3	TRBJ2-2	15	.	.	TGTGCCAGCAGTGATAGGGGAGGAGGGTTCGGGGAGCTGTTTTTT	CASSDRGGGFGELFF
TRBV24-1	TRBJ1-2	13	.	many	TGTGCCACCAGTGATTTTACGGGATATGGCTACACCTTC	CATSDFTGYGYTF
TRBV7-2	TRBJ2-7	16	TRBD1	many	TGTGCCAGCAGCTTACGCTGGGACAGGGATACCTACGAGCAGTACTTC	CASSLRWDRDTYEQYF
TRBV12-3/TRBV12-4	TRBJ1-5	12	.	many	TGTGCCAGCAGTTTGGGGGGTCGGCCCCAGCATTTT	CASSLGGRPQHF
TRBV6-1	TRBJ1-2	12	.	many	TGTGCCAGCAGGGTTCAGGGTCTTGGCTACACCTTC	CASRVQGLGYTF
TRBV10-3	TRBJ1-1	14	TRBD1	.	TGTGCCATCAGACCCGGGACAGTGAACACTGAAGCTTTCTTT	CAIRPGTVNTEAFF
TRBV7-9	TRBJ1-2	15	TRBD1	many	TGTGCCAGCAGCTCCCTGACAGGGAGCAACTATGGCTACACCTTC	CASSSLTGSNYGYTF
TRBV25-1	TRBJ1-1	14	.	many	TGTGCCAGCAGTGAACCCGAGGGCGACACTGAAGCTTTCTTT	CASSEPEGDTEAFF
TRBV20-1	TRBJ2-5	14	.	many	TGCAGTGCCCGAAAGGACGGTGGACAAGAGACCCAGTACTTC	CSARKDGGQETQYF
TRBV12-3/TRBV12-4	TRBJ1-6	17	.	many	TGTGCCAGCAGTTTTGGGTCCACAGGGACCAATAATTCACCCCTCCACTTT	CASSFGSTGTNNSPLHF
TRBV7-2	TRBJ2-7	15	.	many	TGTGCCAGCAGATTCGTTCCTGCCCTACCCTACGAGCAGTACTTC	CASRFVPALPYEQYF
TRBV2	TRBJ1-2	15	TRBD1	many	TGTGCCACCCCTTACCGACAGGGGAAAGGTTATGGCTACACCTTC	CATPYRQGKGYGYTF
TRBV19	TRBJ1-2	13	.	many	TGTGCCAGTAGTATAAGGGACCCTGAAGCCTACACCTTC	CASSIRDPEAYTF
TRBV27	TRBJ2-6	17	.	many	TGTGCCAGCACCAGGCAGGGGCTCCGCTCTGGGGCCAACGTCCTGACTTTC	CASTRQGLRSGANVLTF
TRBV6-2/TRBV6-3	TRBJ2-2	17	TRBD2	.	TGTGCCAGCAGTTACAGGTGCGGGGGGGCGAACACCGGGGAGCTGTTTTTT	CASSYRCGGANTGELFF
TRBV18	TRBJ1-2	14	.	many	TGTGCCAGCTCAGGGCAGGAGGGCGCCTTTGGCTACACCTTC	CASSGQEGAFGYTF
TRBV18	TRBJ1-5	14	.	.	TGTGCCAGCTCGCTCTACGGGGATGGTCAGCCCCAGCATTTT	CASSLYGDGQPQHF
TRBV7-8	TRBJ2-7	16	TRBD2	.	TGTGCCAGCAGCCCGAGGGTAGCGGGAGCGTTCAACGAGCAGTACTTC	CASSPRVAGAFNEQYF
TRBV30	TRBJ1-1	13	.	.	TGTGCCTGGAGTGTTGAGGGGAACACTGAAGCTTTCTTT	CAWSVEGNTEAFF
TRBV7-6	TRBJ1-1	14	.	many	TGTGCCAGCAGCATCTCGACAGCGAACACTGAAGCTTTCTTT	CASSISTANTEAFF
TRBV5-1	TRBJ2-7	15	.	few	TGCGCCAGCAGCCTCGGGGCGGGACAGTACTACGAGCAGTACTTC	CASSLGAGQYYEQYF
TRBV12-3/TRBV12-4	TRBJ2-5	14	TRBD2	many	TGTGCCAGCACAAGGGGACTAGCGGGGGAGACCCAGTACTTC	CASTRGLAGETQYF
TRBV5-1	TRBJ2-7	15	.	.	TGCGCCAGCAGCTTGAGTTTTCACAGCAACTACGAGCAGTACTTC	CASSLSFHSNYEQYF
TRBV10-3	TRBJ1-3	16	.	many	TGTGCCATCAGTGAGTTTTTACAGGGAACTGGAAACACCATATATTTT	CAISEFLQGTGNTIYF